One and the same sample provided the 2 T cell receptor beta chains below, sequenced in a study of shared clonotypes between healthy human individuals. Sequencing was performed with immunoSEQ multiplex PCR; in TCRdb, only in-frame clones are kept and a portion is missing. Here the sample spans some 2,000,000 clones, roughly 94% being singletons. Sequencing was carried out using naive CD4+ T cells sorted from blood. Described subset: CD45RA+ positively selected. The origin of the receptors is a man aged 18-30 years in good health.

This chain connects TRBV25-1 to TRBJ2-2, with D uncertain. The CDR3 extends over 16 amino acids. CDR1 is MGHDK and CDR2 is SYGVNS in the germline V gene. V was cut by 5 bases and J by 1 base, with 14 bases left in between. As DNA, the CDR3 is TGTGCCAGCAGTTCCCTACTTCTGGGGAACACCGGGGAGCTGTTTTTT. This codes for CASSSLLLGNTGELFF.

The CDR3 coding sequence is TGTGCCAGCAGCTTAGAGGAACTCATTTCCATCCGCACGGGCTACACCTTC. It yields the protein CASSLEELISIRTGYTF. The rearrangement links TRBV7-9 to TRBJ1-2, with D unresolved. The germline gives CDR1 SEHNR, CDR2 FQNEAQ (reference sequence). V dropped 1 base and J dropped 8 bases, with 23 bases sitting between them. The CDR3 sequence is 17 residues long.